Listed below are T cell receptor beta chains from one sample, sequenced in a study of shared T cell receptors in the human thymus. Profiled with immunoSEQ multiplex PCR; TCRdb holds only in-frame clones, not every one. The data show hundreds of thousands of clones, approximately 85% seen once. In addition, the sample was reused for a study of human thymus T cells.

Sequenced input: thymocytes. The origin of the receptors is a girl under three years old with a congenital heart defect. Both conserved end residues are part of each CDR3. A D gene is named only where the DNA matches it firmly. Where a row states a size, it is once, few, many or the class of an expanded clone; other rows omit it.

>TRBV5-1|.|.|TRBJ2-3
TGCGCCAGCAGCCACAGGGTTGCAGATACGCAGTATTTT
CASSHRVADTQYF
>TRBV6-1|.|once|TRBJ2-3
TGTGCCAGCAGTGGGAGTTTCACAGATACGCAGTATTTT
CASSGSFTDTQYF
>TRBV10-3|.|.|TRBJ1-5
TGTGCCATCAGTGCGCTCGGTCAGCCCCAGCATTTT
CAISALGQPQHF
>TRBV4-3|TRBD1|.|TRBJ2-7
TGCGCCAGCAGCCAATCAAATACCGGGACAGGGGTCTACGAGCAGTACTTC
CASSQSNTGTGVYEQYF
>TRBV27|TRBD1|.|TRBJ2-2
TGTGCCAGCAGAGCCCCCGGGACAGCGAGCACCGGGGAGCTGTTTTTT
CASRAPGTASTGELFF
>TRBV4-3|TRBD1|.|TRBJ1-1
TGCGCCAGCAGCCCACGGACAGGGGGCACGAACACTGAAGCTTTCTTT
CASSPRTGGTNTEAFF
>TRBV4-3|.|.|TRBJ1-5
TGCGCCAGCAGCCCAGGGCCAAATCAGCCCCAGCATTTT
CASSPGPNQPQHF
>TRBV30|TRBD2|.|TRBJ2-1
TGTGCCTGGAGAAAGAGCGGGGGGACCAATGAGCAGTTCTTC
CAWRKSGGTNEQFF
>TRBV10-1|.|.|TRBJ1-1
TGCGCCAGCAGTGAACAAAAGACAGTGAACACTGAAGCTTTCTTT
CASSEQKTVNTEAFF
>TRBV30|.|.|TRBJ2-7
TGTGCCTGGAGTGTACTTCGAGAACCTTCCTACGAGCAGTACTTC
CAWSVLREPSYEQYF
>TRBV4-3|TRBD2|few|TRBJ2-7
TGCGCCAGCAGCTCCAGCTTAGCGGGGGGGAGCCACGAGCAGTACTTC
CASSSSLAGGSHEQYF
>TRBV9|.|.|TRBJ1-3
TGTGCCAGCAGCGTAGGCAGGGATGAGAACACCATATATTTT
CASSVGRDENTIYF
>TRBV27|.|.|TRBJ2-1
TGTGCCAGCAGTTTATGGTCAGGAGGGGGGGCCAATGAGCAGTTCTTC
CASSLWSGGGANEQFF
>TRBV19|.|.|TRBJ1-2
TGTGCCAGTAGTATGAAACTGGACAGCCTTTCCTATGGCTACACCTTC
CASSMKLDSLSYGYTF
>TRBV5-4|.|.|TRBJ1-6
TGTGCCAGCAGCTTCGACAGAGACACTTCACCCCTCCACTTT
CASSFDRDTSPLHF
>TRBV10-2|TRBD2|.|TRBJ2-7
TGCGCCAGCAGTGAAGGTAGCGGGGGGCCCCTAGTTTTGTACGAGCAGTACTTC
CASSEGSGGPLVLYEQYF
>TRBV7-2|.|.|TRBJ1-6
TGTGCCAGCAGCTCAGCCGGGGTGCCAAAAGAGATCGGGCCACACTTT
CASSSAGVPKEIGPHF
>TRBV6-1|.|.|TRBJ2-3
TGTGCCACTAAGGGGGTTTCGGGAGATACGCAGTATTTT
CATKGVSGDTQYF
>TRBV7-9|TRBD1|once|TRBJ1-2
TGTGCCAGCAGCCCACTCCTGGGGGACAGCCTCTATGGCTACACCTTC
CASSPLLGDSLYGYTF
>TRBV9|.|.|TRBJ2-5
TGTGCCAGCAGCGCCGCGGAGACCCAGTACTTC
CASSAAETQYF
>TRBV7-9|.|.|TRBJ1-4
TGTGCCAGCAGCTTAGGCCCGGGAGCAACTAATGAAAAACTGTTTTTT
CASSLGPGATNEKLFF
>TRBV7-3|.|.|TRBJ1-2
TGTGCCAGCAGCTTATCAGGCTTCTATGGCTACACCTTC
CASSLSGFYGYTF
>TRBV28|.|few|TRBJ2-2
TGTGCCAGCAGTTTTCCCCAGGCCGTGAACACCGGGGAGCTGTTTTTT
CASSFPQAVNTGELFF
>TRBV7-9|TRBD1|few|TRBJ1-4
TGTGCCAGCAGCCAAATCCCGGGACAGGGAACTGAAAAACTGTTTTTT
CASSQIPGQGTEKLFF
>TRBV7-3|.|once|TRBJ2-2
TGTGCCGGCAGCTTATCGCCTCGGGAGGAGCTGTTTTTT
CAGSLSPREELFF
>TRBV30|TRBD1|.|TRBJ1-1
TGTGCCTGGAGTGTAGGGTCCGGAACAGGGGAGACCACTGAAGCTTTCTTT
CAWSVGSGTGETTEAFF
>TRBV5-5|.|once|TRBJ1-1
TGTGCCAGCAGGGCACGGAACACTGAAGCTTTCTTT
CASRARNTEAFF
>TRBV19|.|.|TRBJ1-3
TGTGCCAGTAGTATTATCACAGGGTATCGAAACACCATATATTTT
CASSIITGYRNTIYF
>TRBV11-2|.|.|TRBJ1-1
TGTGCCAGCAGCTTAGTATTCTCGGGGACTAACACTGAAGCTTTCTTT
CASSLVFSGTNTEAFF
>TRBV15|TRBD1|.|TRBJ1-5
TGTGCCACCAGCAGTCAGACGACTGCGGAACGAGGGGACAGGGGGTCGCCTCAGCCCCAGCATTTT
CATSSQTTAERGDRGSPQPQHF
>TRBV7-9|.|.|TRBJ1-1
TGTGCCAGCAGCAAGACAAACCTGGACAATTCAAACACTGAAGCTTTCTTT
CASSKTNLDNSNTEAFF
>TRBV5-1|.|.|TRBJ1-4
TGCGCCAGCAGCTGTTCCGACAGCTCAACTAATGAAAAACTGTTTTTT
CASSCSDSSTNEKLFF
>TRBV18|.|once|TRBJ2-1
TGTGCCAGCTCACCAGTGGGCGGGGTAGCCTACAATGAGCAGTTCTTC
CASSPVGGVAYNEQFF
>TRBV6-1|TRBD1|few|TRBJ2-7
TGTGCCAGCAGCCAGGGACAGGGGAGCTCCTACGAGCAGTACTTC
CASSQGQGSSYEQYF
>TRBV7-2|.|few|TRBJ2-7
TGTGCCAGCAGCTTAGACAGAACCCCGTACGAGCAGTACTTC
CASSLDRTPYEQYF
>TRBV5-8|.|.|TRBJ1-5
TGTGCCAGCACCTGTAACAGGGTCTATAGCAATCAGCCCCAGCATTTT
CASTCNRVYSNQPQHF
>TRBV27|TRBD1|.|TRBJ2-1
TGTGCCAGCAGAGACAGGGGGCTCCATGAGCAGTTCTTC
CASRDRGLHEQFF